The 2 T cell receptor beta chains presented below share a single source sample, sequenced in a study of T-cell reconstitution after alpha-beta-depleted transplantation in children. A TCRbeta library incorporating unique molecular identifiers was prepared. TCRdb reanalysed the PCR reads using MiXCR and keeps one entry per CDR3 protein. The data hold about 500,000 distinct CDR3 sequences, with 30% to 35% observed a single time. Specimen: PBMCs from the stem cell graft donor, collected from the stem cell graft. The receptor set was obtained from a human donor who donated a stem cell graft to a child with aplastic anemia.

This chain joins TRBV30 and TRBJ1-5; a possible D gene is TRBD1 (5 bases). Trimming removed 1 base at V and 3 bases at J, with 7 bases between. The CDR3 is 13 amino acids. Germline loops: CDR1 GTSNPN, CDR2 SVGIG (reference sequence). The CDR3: CAWSADTNQPQHF. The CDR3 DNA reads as TGTGCCTGGAGTGCGGACACCAATCAGCCCCAGCATTTT.

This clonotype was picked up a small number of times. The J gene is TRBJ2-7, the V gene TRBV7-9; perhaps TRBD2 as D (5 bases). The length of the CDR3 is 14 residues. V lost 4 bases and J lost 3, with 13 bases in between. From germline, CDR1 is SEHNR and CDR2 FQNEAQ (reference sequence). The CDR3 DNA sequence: TGTGCCAGCAGCTCCACAGCGGATAGCTACGAGCAGTACGTC. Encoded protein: CASSSTADSYEQYV.